This section outlines one T cell receptor beta chain sequence together with its context. The same CDR3 is also encoded by other DNA sequences in this sample. The sample comes from a study of shared clonotypes between healthy human individuals. Study information: The study drew on a couple of women and a few men aged 18 to 49 as donors. Donors had three CD4 naive, three CD4 memory, two CD8 naive and one CD8 memory plate apiece.

The DNA input per sorted-subset replicate PCR was about 190 ng, corresponding to 25,000 to 35,000 T cell genomes. Produced via immunoSEQ multiplex PCR; TCRdb's table is partial and in-frame only. The table shows millions of clones, with more than 90% occurring only once. The CDR3 covers 14 residues. Deletions cut 0 bases from V and 3 bases from J, with 8 bases between. The germline CDR1 and CDR2 sequences are MNHEY and SVGAGI. The chain uses TRBV6-5 and TRBJ1-2, with unresolved D. The sequenced sample was naive CD4+ T cells sorted from blood. Subset specified: CD45RA+ positively selected. The source is a man aged 18 to 30 in good health. CDR3 amino acids: CASSYSAGDYGYTF. The CDR3, as DNA: TGTGCCAGCAGTTACTCGGCTGGAGACTATGGCTACACCTTC.